This TCR beta chain is drawn from a study of identical twins. TCRdb re-derived calls from the 5' RACE reads in MiXCR, one entry per CDR3 protein. Seen here are some 210,000 distinct CDR3 sequences, approximately 15% observed once, and the top ten hold less than 45%. Germline loops: CDR1 MNHEY, CDR2 SMNVEV (reference sequence). With V trimmed by 6 bases and J by 6 bases, 7 bases remained unmatched. The CDR3 is 13 amino acids. On this clonotype: Its antigen is still unknown.

The study's findings and limits: Beta out-of-frame sequences showed weaker excess twin sharing. Findings depended on cross-sectional statistics rather than tracking the same donors.

The same sample was also used in a study of T cells expressing NK-cell markers. That study reports: Several of the donors also had these clonotypes leading their CD3+CD56-NKG2C+ fraction.

This TCR came from a woman between 18 and 30 years old in good health. J is TRBJ2-7 and V is TRBV27, with TRBD2 matching 8 bases. The sample taken for sequencing was CD8+ T cells sorted from blood. CDR3 coding DNA: TGTGCCAGCAGGGGACTAGTGGTTGGCGAGCAGTACTTC. Protein: CASRGLVVGEQYF.